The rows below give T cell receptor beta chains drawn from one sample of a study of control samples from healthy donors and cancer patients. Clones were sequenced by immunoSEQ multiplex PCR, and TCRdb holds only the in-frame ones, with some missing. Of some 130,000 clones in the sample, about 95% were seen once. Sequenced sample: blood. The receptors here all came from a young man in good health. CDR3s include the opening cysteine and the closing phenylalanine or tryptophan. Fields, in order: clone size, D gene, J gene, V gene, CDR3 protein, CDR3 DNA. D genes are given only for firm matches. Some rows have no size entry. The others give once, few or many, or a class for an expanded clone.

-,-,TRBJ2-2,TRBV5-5,CASSSPGGTTGELFF,TGTGCCAGCAGCTCCCCAGGCGGAACCACCGGGGAGCTGTTTTTT
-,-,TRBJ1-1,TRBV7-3,CASSFRFAGLNTEAFF,TGTGCCAGCAGCTTTCGCTTTGCGGGGTTGAACACTGAAGCTTTCTTT
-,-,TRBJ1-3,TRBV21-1,CASSKGRQGSLVSGNTIYF,TGTGCCAGCAGCAAGGGGAGACAGGGTTCTTTAGTCTCTGGAAACACCATATATTTT
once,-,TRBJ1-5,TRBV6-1,CASSDGIKPQHF,TGTGCCAGCAGTGACGGGATTAAGCCCCAGCATTTT
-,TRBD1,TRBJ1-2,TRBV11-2,CASRGNRGRDYGYTF,TGTGCCAGCCGAGGGAACAGGGGGCGCGACTATGGCTACACCTTC
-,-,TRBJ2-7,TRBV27,CASSLGTHYEQYF,TGTGCCAGCAGTTTGGGGACCCACTACGAGCAGTACTTC
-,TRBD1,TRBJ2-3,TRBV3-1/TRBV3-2,CASSQGWTGDTQYF,TGTGCCAGCAGCCAAGGGTGGACAGGAGATACGCAGTATTTT
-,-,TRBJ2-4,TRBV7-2,CASSLVGYGTKNIQYF,TGTGCCAGCAGTCTAGTGGGGTACGGTACCAAAAACATTCAGTACTTC
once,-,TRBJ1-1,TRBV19,CASSMVRESTEAFF,TGTGCCAGTAGTATGGTCAGGGAGAGCACTGAAGCTTTCTTT
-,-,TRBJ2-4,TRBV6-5,CASVGVAKNIQYF,TGTGCCAGCGTCGGAGTAGCCAAAAACATTCAGTACTTC
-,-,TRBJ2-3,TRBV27,CASSPGDTQYF,TGTGCCAGCAGTCCGGGAGATACGCAGTATTTT
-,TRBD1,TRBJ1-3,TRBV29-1,CSVEDTGGRNTIYF,TGCAGCGTTGAAGATACAGGGGGACGGAACACCATATATTTT
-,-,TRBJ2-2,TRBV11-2,CASSSRGELFF,TGTGCCAGCAGCTCTCGTGGGGAGCTGTTTTTT
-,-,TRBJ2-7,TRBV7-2,CASSLVAAYEQYF,TGTGCCAGCAGCTTAGTGGCAGCCTACGAGCAGTACTTC
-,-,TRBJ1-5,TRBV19,CASSSGPSLTRNQPQHF,TGTGCCAGTAGTTCAGGGCCCTCCCTAACTCGCAATCAGCCCCAGCATTTT
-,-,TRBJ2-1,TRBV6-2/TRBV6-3,CASSYPPHEQFF,TGTGCCAGCAGTTACCCGCCCCATGAGCAGTTCTTC
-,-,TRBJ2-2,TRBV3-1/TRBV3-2,CASSQDWGAGTGELFF,TGTGCCAGCAGCCAAGATTGGGGGGCTGGCACCGGGGAGCTGTTTTTT
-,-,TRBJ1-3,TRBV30,CAWDTVSRSSGNTIYF,TGTGCCTGGGATACCGTTTCCCGGAGCTCTGGAAACACCATATATTTT
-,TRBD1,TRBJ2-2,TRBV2,CASSPGQGFTGELFF,TGTGCCAGCAGTCCGGGACAGGGTTTCACCGGGGAGCTGTTTTTT
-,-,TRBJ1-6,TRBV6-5,CASIFRPGVNSPLHF,TGTGCCAGCATCTTTCGCCCAGGGGTTAATTCACCCCTCCACTTT
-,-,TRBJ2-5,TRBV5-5,CASSLGPSETQYF,TGTGCCAGCAGCTTGGGACCTTCGGAGACCCAGTACTTC
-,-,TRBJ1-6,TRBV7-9,CASSLDTANSPLHF,TGTGCCAGCAGCTTAGATACAGCGAATTCACCCCTCCACTTT
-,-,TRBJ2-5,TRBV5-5,CASSLEGGDKKTQYF,TGTGCCAGCAGCTTGGAGGGCGGCGACAAGAAGACCCAGTACTTC
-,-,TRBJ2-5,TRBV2,CASSGTEGGQYF,TGTGCCAGCAGTGGGACAGAGGGAGGCCAGTACTTC
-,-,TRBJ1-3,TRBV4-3,CASSPGIGASGNTIYF,TGCGCCAGCAGCCCAGGGATAGGGGCGTCTGGAAACACCATATATTTT
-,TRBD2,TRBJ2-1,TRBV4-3,CASSSTSGGAYEQFF,TGCGCCAGCAGCTCGACTAGCGGGGGGGCCTATGAGCAGTTCTTC
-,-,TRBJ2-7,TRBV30,CAWSTTQGDEQYF,TGTGCCTGGTCAACCACCCAGGGAGACGAGCAGTACTTC
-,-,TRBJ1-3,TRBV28,CASSLLNTIYF,TGTGCCAGCAGTTTACTAAACACCATATATTTT
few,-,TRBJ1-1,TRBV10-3,CAISDLGARTEAFF,TGTGCCATCAGTGACCTAGGGGCTCGCACTGAAGCTTTCTTT
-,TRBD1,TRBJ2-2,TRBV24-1,CATSESGTGQTGELFF,TGTGCCACCAGTGAGTCCGGGACAGGACAAACCGGGGAGCTGTTTTTT
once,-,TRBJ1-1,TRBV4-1,CASSRSLGGGRGRIYTEAFF,TGCGCCAGCAGCCGAAGCCTTGGGGGGGGCCGGGGACGAATATACACTGAAGCTTTCTTT
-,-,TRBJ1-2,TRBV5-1,CASSLEGNDRYTF,TGCGCCAGCAGCTTGGAAGGGAACGATCGCTACACCTTC
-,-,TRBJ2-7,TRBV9,CASSGRDASSYEQYF,TGTGCCAGCAGCGGGCGGGACGCGAGCTCCTACGAGCAGTACTTC
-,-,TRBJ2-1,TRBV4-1,CASSHASGRATANEQFF,TGCGCCAGCAGCCATGCCTCCGGAAGGGCCACTGCGAATGAGCAGTTCTTC
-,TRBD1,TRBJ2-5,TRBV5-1,CASSFPDRGPETQYF,TGCGCCAGCAGCTTTCCCGACAGGGGGCCAGAGACCCAGTACTTC
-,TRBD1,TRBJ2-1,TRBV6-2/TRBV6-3,CASSYSQGGYNEQFF,TGTGCCAGCAGTTACTCACAGGGGGGCTACAATGAGCAGTTCTTC
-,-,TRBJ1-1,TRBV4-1,CASSHRPSKNTEAFF,TGCGCCAGCAGCCACCGCCCTTCAAAGAACACTGAAGCTTTCTTT
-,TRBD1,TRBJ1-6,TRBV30,CAWSGPGTGVSPLHF,TGTGCCTGGAGTGGACCCGGGACAGGGGTCTCACCCCTCCACTTT
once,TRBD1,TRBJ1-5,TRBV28,CASSLLGWTGSNQPQHF,TGTGCCAGCAGTTTATTAGGGTGGACAGGGAGCAATCAGCCCCAGCATTTT
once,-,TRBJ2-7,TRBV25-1,CASSAGPEQYF,TGTGCCAGCAGTGCCGGACCCGAGCAGTACTTC
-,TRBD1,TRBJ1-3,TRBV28,CASRFRDSSGNTIYF,TGTGCCAGCAGATTCCGGGACAGCTCTGGAAACACCATATATTTT
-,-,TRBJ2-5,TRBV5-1,CASSSGGGDQETQYF,TGCGCCAGCAGCTCCGGTGGCGGGGACCAAGAGACCCAGTACTTC
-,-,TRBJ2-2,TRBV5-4,CASSPEGQGTGTGELFF,TGTGCCAGCAGCCCGGAAGGGCAGGGCACAGGGACCGGGGAGCTGTTTTTT
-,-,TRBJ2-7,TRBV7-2,CASSPLTGTPEQYF,TGTGCCAGCAGCCCATTGACAGGGACTCCCGAGCAGTACTTC
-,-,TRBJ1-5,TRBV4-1,CASSQEGLGSNQPQHF,TGCGCCAGCAGCCAAGAAGGGCTCGGAAGCAATCAGCCCCAGCATTTT
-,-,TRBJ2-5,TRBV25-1,CASSERRTKEETQYF,TGTGCCAGCAGTGAACGTCGCACCAAGGAGGAGACCCAGTACTTC
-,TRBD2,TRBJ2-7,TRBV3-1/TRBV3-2,CASSRSGGSNYEQYF,TGTGCCAGCAGCCGCAGCGGGGGGAGCAACTACGAGCAGTACTTC